A single T cell receptor (beta chain) is shown here with its context. Its specificity is unknown. The entry originates in a study of STAT3 mutations in large granular lymphocyte leukemia. Study-level points and caveats: At least one immunodominant TCR beta clonotype appeared in every T-cell large granular lymphocyte leukemia patient. In several patients, dominant TCR clone burden exceeded STAT3 mutant burden, suggesting STAT3 mutation arose secondarily.

V lost 6 bases and J 4 bases, leaving 15 bases between the germline ends. The CDR3 sequence is 13 residues long. The V gene's germline CDR1 is SQVTM and CDR2 ANQGSEA. The repertoire was sequenced with immunoSEQ multiplex PCR; TCRdb's copy has only in-frame clones and lacks some. The data hold 6,500 to 8,000 clones, with roughly 57% observed a single time. The sequenced sample was peripheral blood mononuclear cells. This rearrangement joins TRBV29-1 to TRBJ1-2; D might be TRBD1 (6 bases). This clonotype originated in a boy aged 5-17 years with T-cell large granular lymphocyte leukemia. Some clones in this sample may be carry-over from other donors' samples. The CDR3 DNA is TGCAGCGTCGGGGGGGGCTCTGTCTATGGCTACACCTTC. This sequence encodes CSVGGGSVYGYTF.